Included here is one TCR beta chain sequence, with context. The target antigen is unknown. The record originates from a study of breast tumors, draining lymph nodes, adjacent tissues. Overall study results and limits: Compared with basal-like, luminal-like tumors shared significantly more repertoire with nontumor tissue.

TCRdb re-analysed the multiplex PCR reads in MiXCR, keeping a single row per CDR3 protein. The sample shows about 31,000 distinct CDR3 sequences, less than 65% of them seen only once. The clonotype originates from a female donor with breast cancer. Some clones in this sample may be carry-over from other donors' samples. Sequencing was done on a sample of breast tumor tissue.

The CDR3 loop is CASSQPTDSPNTGELFF. The CDR3 region has the DNA TGTGCCAGCAGCCAACCCACCGACAGCCCAAACACCGGGGAGCTGTTTTTT. The V and J genes are TRBV7-3 and TRBJ2-2; D perhaps matches TRBD1 (5 bases). Germline V gene lookup returns CDR1 SGHTA and CDR2 FQGTGA. The CDR3 has 17 amino acids. Trimming took off 5 bases at V and 2 bases at J, with 18 bases between the two ends.